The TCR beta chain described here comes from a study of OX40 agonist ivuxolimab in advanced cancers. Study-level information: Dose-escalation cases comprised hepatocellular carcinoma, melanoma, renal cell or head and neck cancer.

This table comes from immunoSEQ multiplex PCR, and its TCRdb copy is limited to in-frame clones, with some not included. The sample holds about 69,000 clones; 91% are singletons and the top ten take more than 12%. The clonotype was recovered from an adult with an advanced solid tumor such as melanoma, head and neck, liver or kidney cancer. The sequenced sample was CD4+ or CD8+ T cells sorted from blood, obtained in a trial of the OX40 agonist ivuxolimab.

The CDR3 loop reads CASSQTSGSIYEQYF. The CDR3 bases are TGTGCCAGCAGCCAAACTAGCGGGAGCATATACGAGCAGTACTTC. The chain has TRBV13 and TRBJ2-7; 11 positions match TRBD2. Trimming took 5 bases from V and 4 from J; bases not matched to a gene: 7. The CDR3 is 15 residues long. Per germline, CDR1 PRHDT and CDR2 FYEKMQ (reference sequence).